A selection of T cell receptor beta chains follows, all from one sample in a study of monozygotic twins with inflammatory bowel disease. TCRdb reprocessed the 5' RACE reads and reports one entry per CDR3 protein, with no DNA. This sample's clone table lists 200,000 to 250,000 distinct CDR3 sequences. Sequences were obtained from blood. Receptors were obtained from a human donor with ulcerative colitis or Crohn's disease, or a healthy co-twin of an affected twin (not recorded which). Each CDR3 is given with its conserved first and last residue. The order of the fields is CDR3 length, J gene, V gene, CDR3 protein.

length: 15; J: TRBJ2-1; V: TRBV7-9; CDR3: CASSPTTSGVIEQFF
length: 16; J: TRBJ1-5; V: TRBV19; CDR3: CASSIYETASNQPQHF
length: 12; J: TRBJ2-1; V: TRBV10-3; CDR3: CAISGAYNEQFF
length: 13; J: TRBJ2-7; V: TRBV5-4; CDR3: CASPGLGPHEQYF
length: 15; J: TRBJ2-1; V: TRBV9; CDR3: CASSADAAPGVEQFF
length: 16; J: TRBJ2-2; V: TRBV19; CDR3: CASSTLTGTGPGELFF
length: 16; J: TRBJ2-1; V: TRBV12-3/TRBV12-4; CDR3: CASSPRLGGIYNEQFF
length: 18; J: TRBJ2-7; V: TRBV5-1; CDR3: CASSPGVGQGLSSYEQYF
length: 17; J: TRBJ2-2; V: TRBV2; CDR3: CASRPIEGTLNTGELFF
length: 14; J: TRBJ1-5; V: TRBV20-1; CDR3: CSARGGRGKQPQHF
length: 15; J: TRBJ2-7; V: TRBV18; CDR3: CASSPDRGQLDEQYF
length: 14; J: TRBJ2-4; V: TRBV5-4; CDR3: CASGDREGKNIQYF
length: 15; J: TRBJ2-1; V: TRBV7-2; CDR3: CASILRLAGNNEQFF
length: 13; J: TRBJ1-2; V: TRBV6-1; CDR3: CASSVGRVYGYTF
length: 17; J: TRBJ2-7; V: TRBV29-1; CDR3: CSVESSGLAGGLYEQYF
length: 13; J: TRBJ2-1; V: TRBV29-1; CDR3: CSSVVGINNEQFF
length: 15; J: TRBJ2-2; V: TRBV19; CDR3: CASSVTGWYTGELFF
length: 15; J: TRBJ2-3; V: TRBV7-3; CDR3: CASSRGTISTDTQYF
length: 17; J: TRBJ1-3; V: TRBV6-2/TRBV6-3; CDR3: CASSYSAQGVRGNTIYF
length: 13; J: TRBJ2-7; V: TRBV20-1; CDR3: CSALGQAYYEQYF
length: 12; J: TRBJ1-5; V: TRBV12-3/TRBV12-4; CDR3: CASRATGQPQHF
length: 14; J: TRBJ2-2; V: TRBV9; CDR3: CASSAGQGPGELFF
length: 16; J: TRBJ1-2; V: TRBV6-5; CDR3: CASSYSSGPMLNGYTF
length: 13; J: TRBJ1-2; V: TRBV3-1; CDR3: CASSQARGNGYTF
length: 15; J: TRBJ2-2; V: TRBV5-1; CDR3: CAGSPGTGYTGELFF
length: 14; J: TRBJ2-6; V: TRBV10-3; CDR3: CAISPSTGANVLTF
length: 11; J: TRBJ1-1; V: TRBV2; CDR3: CASRGAGVAFF
length: 13; J: TRBJ2-3; V: TRBV12-3/TRBV12-4; CDR3: CASTPSRTDTQYF
length: 15; J: TRBJ2-5; V: TRBV5-1; CDR3: CASSSLAGGPETQYF
length: 13; J: TRBJ2-5; V: TRBV5-4; CDR3: CASSLAGPETQYF
length: 15; J: TRBJ1-4; V: TRBV14; CDR3: CASSRDGTLGEKLFF
length: 16; J: TRBJ2-2; V: TRBV5-4; CDR3: CASSLESGAEAGELFF
length: 15; J: TRBJ2-1; V: TRBV19; CDR3: CASTMSALTYNEQFF
length: 13; J: TRBJ2-3; V: TRBV7-3; CDR3: CASSLGPEGTQYF
length: 18; J: TRBJ2-3; V: TRBV11-2; CDR3: CASSLDWEAGGPFVTQYF
length: 15; J: TRBJ1-6; V: TRBV5-1; CDR3: CASSLAGTGYSPLHF
length: 13; J: TRBJ2-7; V: TRBV5-6; CDR3: CASSESTINEQYF
length: 14; J: TRBJ1-2; V: TRBV12-3/TRBV12-4; CDR3: CASSPAGAYYGYTF
length: 15; J: TRBJ1-4; V: TRBV9; CDR3: CASSVGYSTNEKLFF
length: 16; J: TRBJ2-1; V: TRBV27; CDR3: CASSPHGGGSYNEQFF
length: 16; J: TRBJ2-1; V: TRBV20-1; CDR3: CSATPGLAGRWDEQFF
length: 11; J: TRBJ2-1; V: TRBV7-2; CDR3: CASSLAYEQFF
length: 15; J: TRBJ2-1; V: TRBV5-1; CDR3: CPSSLPSGGINEQFF
length: 12; J: TRBJ2-2; V: TRBV29-1; CDR3: CSVGRNTGELFF
length: 16; J: TRBJ1-1; V: TRBV5-1; CDR3: CASSSGQSIVGTEAFF
length: 14; J: TRBJ1-1; V: TRBV10-2; CDR3: CASRTDRVWTEAFF
length: 14; J: TRBJ2-3; V: TRBV18; CDR3: CASSPPGVTDTQYF
length: 14; J: TRBJ2-7; V: TRBV4-1; CDR3: CASSPLGRLYEQYF